These 7 T cell receptor beta chains came from one sample sequenced in a study of OX40 agonist ivuxolimab in advanced cancers. Sequencing used immunoSEQ multiplex PCR; TCRdb keeps in-frame clones, though not all of them. The profile shows around 11,000 clones, roughly 81% of them singletons. Sequencing used CD4+ or CD8+ T cells sorted from blood, obtained in a trial of the OX40 agonist ivuxolimab. The source of these receptors is an adult with an advanced solid tumor such as melanoma, head and neck, liver or kidney cancer.

The chain couples TRBV11-2 to TRBJ2-7; 9 bases line up with TRBD1. Trimming cost V 5 bases and J 5 bases; bases outside gene matches: 10. The V gene's germline CDR1 is SGHAT and CDR2 FQNNGV. There are 15 residues in the CDR3. The CDR3, as DNA: TGTGCCAGCAGCCGTGGGACAGGGAGGAACGACGAGCAGTACTTC. It is translated as CASSRGTGRNDEQYF.

This clone is termed large. V is TRBV2 and J is TRBJ1-1; 9 bases align to TRBD1. Looked up from germline, CDR1 is SNHLY and CDR2 is FYNNEI. The CDR3 loop spans 12 amino acids. The V and J ends lost 11 bases and 4 bases, in that order; junction bases with no gene match: 5. CDR3 DNA: TGTGCCGGTACAGGGGGCGTCACTGAAGCTTTCTTT. Translation: CAGTGGVTEAFF.

This chain connects TRBV6-6 to TRBJ2-3; D possibly matches TRBD1 or TRBD2 (5 bases each). CDR3 length: 15 amino acids. V was pared by 5 bases and J by 2 bases, with 14 bases between. Germline V lookup: CDR1 MNHNY, CDR2 SVGAGI (reference sequence). The CDR3 DNA reads TGTGCCAGCAGTCTCCGGGACGGGGCCACAGATACGCAGTATTTT. It codes for CASSLRDGATDTQYF.

This clone occurred a few times. Its ends do not fully match the called genes, so a read error is possible. V and J are TRBV4-1 and TRBJ2-1; D might be TRBD2 (5 bases). CDR1 and CDR2 from the germline V gene are MGHRA and YSYEKL. This CDR3 has 16 amino acids. The CDR3 spells CASSQEGGSSYNEQFF. The DNA of the CDR3 is TGTGCCAGCAGCCAAGAGGGCGGAAGCTCCTACAATGAGCAGTTCTTC.

In its sample, this clone was seen once. J is TRBJ2-1 and V is TRBV14; TRBD1 matches at 7 bases. CDR1 and CDR2 from the germline V gene are SGHDN and FVKESK. The trim removed 4 bases at V and 8 bases at J, leaving 2 bases unmatched. This CDR3 comprises 12 residues. The CDR3 loop is CASSPDRHEQFF. DNA for the CDR3: TGTGCCAGCAGCCCGGACAGGCATGAGCAGTTCTTC.

The chain has TRBV6-4 and TRBJ1-5; D gene ambiguous. The CDR3 extends over 14 amino acids. Germline lookup yields CDR1 MRHNA and CDR2 SNTAGT. Deletions cut 8 bases from V and 6 bases from J, with 17 bases between. Written as DNA, the CDR3 is TGTGCCAGCGCCCCCCGGGTTTCGGGTCAGCCCCAGCATTTT. Translation: CASAPRVSGQPQHF.

This clone was found a few times. The rearrangement joins TRBV6-1 to TRBJ2-6; maybe TRBD1 (5 bases). Trimming cost V 10 bases and J 3 bases, with 16 bases left between them. The length of the CDR3 is 15 residues. Germline V gives CDR1 MNHNS, CDR2 SASEGT. The CDR3 loop reads CAISTALGGANVLTF. The CDR3, as DNA: TGTGCCATTTCGACAGCCCTTGGTGGGGCCAACGTCCTGACTTTC.